These 13 T cell receptor beta chains share one sample of origin, sequenced in a study of blood T cells in healthy people across ages. Using a J-beta primer mix together with a sample-barcoded 5' primer, a second PCR was run for roughly 7 to 11 cycles. TCRdb itself ran the 5' RACE reads through MiXCR, one entry per CDR3 protein. The sample carries around 1,600,000 distinct CDR3 sequences, under 55% recorded once. The sequencing input was blood. The receptor set was obtained from a woman between 18 and 30 years old in good health.

This sequence joins TRBV11-2 and TRBJ2-3; no clear D gene. CDR1 SGHAT and CDR2 FQNNGV come from the germline V gene. V was shortened by 3 bases and J by 0 bases, with 10 bases between the two germline ends. The CDR3 runs to 15 residues. Written as DNA, the CDR3 is TGTGCCAGCAGCTTCACCTTAGCAAGCACAGATACGCAGTATTTT. Protein product: CASSFTLASTDTQYF. Variable domain in full (rest from reference TRBV11-2 and TRBJ2-3): EAGVAQSPRYKIIEKRQSVAFWCNPISGHATLYWYQQILGQGPKLLIQFQNNGVVDDSQLPKDRFSAERLKGVDSTLKIQPAKLEDSAVYLCASSFTLASTDTQYFGPGTRLTVL.

This clonotype has just a few counts. V and J are TRBV3-1 and TRBJ2-3; D uncertain. V was clipped by 6 bases and J by 1 base, with 11 bases between them. CDR3 length: 14 residues. In germline, CDR1 is LGHDT, CDR2 YNNKEL (reference sequence). The CDR3: CASRPFLRTDTQYF. The CDR3 DNA reads as TGTGCCAGCAGACCCTTCCTCCGCACAGATACGCAGTATTTT.

The rearrangement uses TRBV6-5 and TRBJ2-1; D may be TRBD1 or TRBD2 (5 bases each). The CDR3 sequence is 20 residues long. Trimming shortened V by 0 bases and J by 5 bases, and 26 bases separated the two germline ends. Germline-derived CDR1 and CDR2 are MNHEY and SVGAGI. The CDR3 sequence: CASSYSVGLRGSFLDNEQFF. The CDR3 region has the DNA TGTGCCAGCAGTTACTCGGTTGGATTGAGGGGAAGTTTTTTAGACAATGAGCAGTTCTTC.

The rearrangement joins TRBV4-1 to TRBJ1-2; tentatively, D is TRBD1 (6 bases). Germline values: CDR1 MGHRA, CDR2 YSYEKL. Trimming shortened V by 3 bases and J by 1 base, and 15 bases separated the two germline ends. The CDR3 loop spans 16 amino acids. The CDR3 loop is CASSQGRGGNNYGYTF. The DNA of the CDR3 is TGCGCCAGCAGCCAGGGGAGAGGGGGGAATAACTATGGCTACACCTTC.

Only a few counts were recorded for this clonotype. The CDR3 nucleotides read TGTGCCACCAGTGATTTTCGGCAAGAGACCCAGTACTTC. Amino acids: CATSDFRQETQYF. The chain employs TRBV24-1 and TRBJ2-5, with D uncertain. The CDR3 has 13 amino acids. Trimming stripped 1 base from V and 2 bases from J, with 4 bases between. CDR1 and CDR2 (germline): KGHDR, SFDVKD.

The chain recombines TRBV7-3 with TRBJ1-2; TRBD1 might be the D (6 bases). The CDR3 length is 17 residues. Germline CDR1 reads SGHTA; CDR2 reads FQGTGA. The V gene lost 4 bases and the J gene lost 2 bases, with 20 bases spanning the gap. The chain's CDR3 is CASSSNSGELRNYGYTF. In nucleotides, the CDR3 is TGTGCCAGCAGCTCCAACTCAGGGGAATTGAGGAACTATGGCTACACCTTC.

In DNA, the CDR3 is TGCGCCAGCAGCGCAACTAGCGAAGAGCAGTTCTTC. The encoded protein is CASSATSEEQFF. This chain uses TRBV5-1 with TRBJ2-1; the match to TRBD2 covers 7 bases. Trimming at V came to 4 bases and at J to 10 bases, leaving 5 bases not matched to a gene. The CDR3 totals 12 residues. Germline CDR1 reads SGHRS; CDR2 reads YFSETQ.

The chain carries TRBV7-2 and TRBJ2-1; D uncertain. The CDR3 is 15 residues long. Germline V gives CDR1 SGHTA, CDR2 FQGNSA. The V gene lost 0 bases and the J gene lost 0 bases, with 6 bases spanning the gap. The CDR3 sequence: CASSLATFSYNEQFF. In nucleotides, the CDR3 is TGTGCCAGCAGCTTAGCTACATTCTCCTACAATGAGCAGTTCTTC.

The CDR3 DNA reads TGCAGCGTGGGGATCAGGGGTAATGAGCAGTTCTTC. As protein: CSVGIRGNEQFF. V usage is TRBV29-1 and J usage is TRBJ2-1; TRBD1 might be the D (6 bases). The CDR3 consists of 12 residues. V was shortened by 6 bases and J by 7 bases, with 13 bases between the two germline ends. Germline lookup yields CDR1 SQVTM and CDR2 ANQGSEA.

This clonotype occurred a few times. The chain couples TRBV29-1 to TRBJ1-2; TRBD1 agrees at 8 bases. The CDR3 has 13 amino acids. Looked up from germline, CDR1 is SQVTM and CDR2 is ANQGSEA. Trimming cost V 6 bases and J 5 bases; bases outside gene matches: 8. The CDR3 loop reads CSVETGEAYGYTF. DNA for the CDR3: TGCAGCGTGGAGACAGGGGAAGCGTATGGCTACACCTTC.

The chain is built from TRBV7-2 and TRBJ2-1; 14 positions agree with TRBD2. After removal of 5 bases from V and 6 bases from J, the junction contained 6 bases not matched to a gene. The CDR3 is 16 residues long. Germline CDR1 reads SGHTA; CDR2 reads FQGNSA. DNA for the CDR3: TGTGCCAGCAGCGGGACTAGCGGGAGTATCATCAATGAGCAGTTCTTC. The encoded protein is CASSGTSGSIINEQFF.

The rearrangement uses TRBV7-2 and TRBJ1-3; no clear D. This CDR3 comprises 15 residues. V was shortened by 7 bases and J by 0 bases, with 13 bases between the two germline ends. Germline values: CDR1 SGHTA, CDR2 FQGNSA. CDR3 nucleotide sequence: TGTGCCAGCACCCTTGGACCGAACTCTGGAAACACCATATATTTT. Encoded protein: CASTLGPNSGNTIYF.

CDR3 sequence: CASSQDSRINYGYTF. The CDR3 DNA is TGCGCCAGCAGCCAAGATTCCAGAATCAACTATGGCTACACCTTC. The chain joins TRBV4-1 to TRBJ1-2; D ambiguous. This CDR3 is 15 amino acids long. Germline CDR1 MGHRA, CDR2 YSYEKL. Trimming took 0 bases from V and 2 from J, leaving 10 bases between them.